This record looks at one T cell receptor beta chain sequence and its context. This sample stems from a study of T cell changes during pregnancy in multiple sclerosis. Profiling relied on immunoSEQ multiplex PCR, and the TCRdb table lists in-frame clones only, not all of them. The sample carries 60,000 to 70,000 clones, 91% recorded once. V gave up 5 bases and J gave up 5 bases, with 18 bases separating them. The CDR3 length is 15 residues. CDR1 and CDR2 (germline): SGHTA, FQGNSA. Source: peripheral blood, taken after pregnancy. The TCR originated in a female donor in good health, enrolled as a control in a pregnancy study. The chain has TRBV7-2 and TRBJ1-2; D not certain. The DNA for the CDR3 is TGTGCCAGCAGCCCCGACACCGCCTCTTATTATGGCTACACCTTC. It is translated as CASSPDTASYYGYTF. The full variable domain, rest sourced from reference TRBV7-2 and TRBJ1-2, is GAGVSQSPSNKVTEKGKDVELRCDPISGHTALYWYRQSLGQGLEFLIYFQGNSAPDKSGLPSDRFSAERTGGSVSTLTIQRTQQEDSAVYLCASSPDTASYYGYTFGSGTRLTVV.